These T cell receptor beta chains were read from a single sample in a study of blood T cell repertoires in COVID-19. The protocol was immunoSEQ multiplex PCR, while the TCRdb copy is restricted to in-frame clones and leaves out a portion. In the table there are 120,000 to 150,000 clones, roughly nine tenths of which are singletons. Material for sequencing was peripheral blood. The receptors originated from a man aged 18 to 29 with COVID-19, enrolled during active disease. The CDR3 runs from the conserved cysteine through the conserved F or W. Fields, in order: V gene, clone size, J gene, D gene, CDR3 DNA, CDR3 protein. The D gene is left open where the match is weak. Only some rows state a clone size, as once, few, many or a class for expanded clones.

V gene: TRBV7-8; clone size: few; J gene: TRBJ1-1; D gene: .; CDR3 DNA: TGTGCCAGCAGCTTAGATGGAGGAGCTTTCTTT; CDR3 protein: CASSLDGGAFF
V gene: TRBV7-2; clone size: .; J gene: TRBJ2-3; D gene: TRBD2; CDR3 DNA: TGTGCCAGCAGCCAAGTGACTAGCGGGAGAAGCGATACGCAGTATTTT; CDR3 protein: CASSQVTSGRSDTQYF
V gene: TRBV7-2; clone size: once; J gene: TRBJ2-1; D gene: TRBD2; CDR3 DNA: TGTGCCAGCAGCTTCTCCGGGACTAGCGGGAGGTATGAGCAGTTCTTC; CDR3 protein: CASSFSGTSGRYEQFF
V gene: TRBV7-9; clone size: once; J gene: TRBJ2-5; D gene: .; CDR3 DNA: TGTGCCAGCAGCTTAGCGTTTCGGGAAGCAGAGACCCAGTACTTC; CDR3 protein: CASSLAFREAETQYF
V gene: TRBV3-1/TRBV3-2; clone size: .; J gene: TRBJ2-3; D gene: .; CDR3 DNA: TGTGCCAGCAATTCAGGGCAAGATACGCAGTATTTT; CDR3 protein: CASNSGQDTQYF
V gene: TRBV5-8; clone size: .; J gene: TRBJ1-6; D gene: .; CDR3 DNA: TGTGCCAGCAGCTTGGGTAGAAATTCACCCCTCCACTTT; CDR3 protein: CASSLGRNSPLHF
V gene: TRBV7-2; clone size: .; J gene: TRBJ1-1; D gene: .; CDR3 DNA: TGTGCCAGCAGCTTGACAGGCCCAAACACTGAAGCTTTCTTT; CDR3 protein: CASSLTGPNTEAFF
V gene: TRBV6-5; clone size: .; J gene: TRBJ1-1; D gene: .; CDR3 DNA: TGTGCCAGCAGGACGACAGACGAAGCTTTCTTT; CDR3 protein: CASRTTDEAFF
V gene: TRBV3-1/TRBV3-2; clone size: once; J gene: TRBJ2-3; D gene: TRBD1; CDR3 DNA: TGTGCCAGCCAAGGACAGGGGGGGAGCACAGATACGCAGTATTTT; CDR3 protein: CASQGQGGSTDTQYF
V gene: TRBV9; clone size: .; J gene: TRBJ2-1; D gene: .; CDR3 DNA: TGTGCCAGCAGCGCGCGGAGAACGAGCTCCTACAATGAGCAGTTCTTC; CDR3 protein: CASSARRTSSYNEQFF
V gene: TRBV2; clone size: .; J gene: TRBJ1-4; D gene: .; CDR3 DNA: TGTGCCAGCAGTACAGGGTTGGAGAGGGAAAAACTGTTTTTT; CDR3 protein: CASSTGLEREKLFF
V gene: TRBV7-7; clone size: .; J gene: TRBJ2-7; D gene: TRBD1; CDR3 DNA: TGTGCTAGCAGTCCCGGGACAGGGAGCCACGAGCAGTACTTC; CDR3 protein: CASSPGTGSHEQYF
V gene: TRBV28; clone size: .; J gene: TRBJ2-7; D gene: TRBD1; CDR3 DNA: TGTGCCAGCAGCGCGCTGGGACAGGGGGCGAACGAGCAGTACTTC; CDR3 protein: CASSALGQGANEQYF
V gene: TRBV7-9; clone size: .; J gene: TRBJ1-5; D gene: TRBD1; CDR3 DNA: TGTGCCAGCACAACAGGGGGGAGCAATCAGCCCCAGCATTTT; CDR3 protein: CASTTGGSNQPQHF
V gene: TRBV7-2; clone size: .; J gene: TRBJ2-3; D gene: TRBD1; CDR3 DNA: TGTGCCAGCAGCCCTGGGACAGCAACAGATACGCAGTATTTT; CDR3 protein: CASSPGTATDTQYF
V gene: TRBV7-9; clone size: .; J gene: TRBJ2-7; D gene: .; CDR3 DNA: TGTGCCAGCAGCTCGAGGGACTTAGCCCCTTACGAGCAGTACTTC; CDR3 protein: CASSSRDLAPYEQYF
V gene: TRBV28; clone size: .; J gene: TRBJ1-6; D gene: .; CDR3 DNA: TGTGCCAGCAGTTTCGGAACTAACCTGAGGCCCCTCCACTTT; CDR3 protein: CASSFGTNLRPLHF
V gene: TRBV25-1; clone size: .; J gene: TRBJ2-7; D gene: .; CDR3 DNA: TGTGCCAGCAGTGACGGCTCGGGAGCCCTCTCCTACGAGCAGTACTTC; CDR3 protein: CASSDGSGALSYEQYF
V gene: TRBV28; clone size: .; J gene: TRBJ2-2; D gene: .; CDR3 DNA: TGTGCCAGCAGACCATCGACAGCCACCGGGGAGCTGTTTTTT; CDR3 protein: CASRPSTATGELFF
V gene: TRBV28; clone size: once; J gene: TRBJ2-3; D gene: TRBD1; CDR3 DNA: TGTGCCAGCAGTCCCGGCGCAGGGGGCCCCACAGATACGCAGTATTTT; CDR3 protein: CASSPGAGGPTDTQYF
V gene: TRBV9; clone size: .; J gene: TRBJ1-4; D gene: TRBD1; CDR3 DNA: TGTGCCAGCAGCGTAGAAGACAGGGGCGGTGAAAAACTGTTTTTT; CDR3 protein: CASSVEDRGGEKLFF
V gene: TRBV9; clone size: .; J gene: TRBJ2-5; D gene: TRBD2; CDR3 DNA: TGTGCCAGCAGCGTAGATCCTAGCGGGGGCGAGACCCAGTACTTC; CDR3 protein: CASSVDPSGGETQYF
V gene: TRBV27; clone size: .; J gene: TRBJ2-7; D gene: .; CDR3 DNA: TGTGCCAGCAGTTTTGGCGGAGGTACCTACGAGCAGTACTTC; CDR3 protein: CASSFGGGTYEQYF
V gene: TRBV29-1; clone size: .; J gene: TRBJ2-7; D gene: TRBD1; CDR3 DNA: TGCAGCGTTGATGGGGGCGGACAGGGCTACGAGCAGTACTTC; CDR3 protein: CSVDGGGQGYEQYF
V gene: TRBV9; clone size: once; J gene: TRBJ1-5; D gene: TRBD1; CDR3 DNA: TGTGCCAGCAGCGTGGGGACAGACAATCAGCCCCAGCATTTT; CDR3 protein: CASSVGTDNQPQHF
V gene: TRBV9; clone size: .; J gene: TRBJ1-1; D gene: .; CDR3 DNA: TGTGCCAGCAGCGTGGGGTCTTCTACAGGCACTGAAGCTTTCTTT; CDR3 protein: CASSVGSSTGTEAFF
V gene: TRBV7-9; clone size: .; J gene: TRBJ2-2; D gene: .; CDR3 DNA: TGTGCCAGCAGCTTAGTGGGGCACACCGGGGAGCTGTTTTTT; CDR3 protein: CASSLVGHTGELFF
V gene: TRBV5-6; clone size: .; J gene: TRBJ1-3; D gene: .; CDR3 DNA: TGTGCCAGCAGCTTGGTATCGGGCGGGGGATCTGGAAACACCATATATTTT; CDR3 protein: CASSLVSGGGSGNTIYF
V gene: TRBV30; clone size: .; J gene: TRBJ1-2; D gene: .; CDR3 DNA: TGTGCCTGGAGACTACTGTCTGAGGACTCAGGCTACACCTTC; CDR3 protein: CAWRLLSEDSGYTF
V gene: TRBV30; clone size: .; J gene: TRBJ2-1; D gene: .; CDR3 DNA: TGTGCCTGGAGCGGGAAAAATGAGCAGTTCTTC; CDR3 protein: CAWSGKNEQFF
V gene: TRBV27; clone size: .; J gene: TRBJ1-2; D gene: .; CDR3 DNA: TGTGCCAGCAGTTCTATCACTACAGGCTATGGCTACACCTTC; CDR3 protein: CASSSITTGYGYTF
V gene: TRBV15; clone size: .; J gene: TRBJ2-1; D gene: TRBD1; CDR3 DNA: TGTGCCACCAGCAGAGATACAGGGGGTTTCAATGAGCAGTTCTTC; CDR3 protein: CATSRDTGGFNEQFF
V gene: TRBV24-1; clone size: .; J gene: TRBJ2-3; D gene: .; CDR3 DNA: TGTGCCACCTGGGGTGGAGCGGGAGATACGCAGTATTTT; CDR3 protein: CATWGGAGDTQYF
V gene: TRBV7-8; clone size: once; J gene: TRBJ2-7; D gene: .; CDR3 DNA: TGTGCCAGCAGCTTAGCGGGCACCTCCTACGAGCAGTACTTC; CDR3 protein: CASSLAGTSYEQYF
V gene: TRBV28; clone size: .; J gene: TRBJ2-3; D gene: TRBD1; CDR3 DNA: TGTGCCAGCAGCCCAGAGGGACAGATGCCAGATACGCAGTATTTT; CDR3 protein: CASSPEGQMPDTQYF
V gene: TRBV24-1; clone size: .; J gene: TRBJ2-1; D gene: TRBD2; CDR3 DNA: TGTGCCACCAGTGATTTCGGGACTAGCGGGATAGGCAATGAGCAGTTCTTC; CDR3 protein: CATSDFGTSGIGNEQFF
V gene: TRBV3-1/TRBV3-2; clone size: .; J gene: TRBJ1-2; D gene: TRBD1; CDR3 DNA: TGTGCCAGCAGCCAAGGGGGGACAGGGGGCGGCTACACCTTC; CDR3 protein: CASSQGGTGGGYTF
V gene: TRBV11-2; clone size: .; J gene: TRBJ2-5; D gene: TRBD2; CDR3 DNA: TGTGCCAGCAGCCAGAGTCTAGCGGGAGAGACCCAGTACTTC; CDR3 protein: CASSQSLAGETQYF
V gene: TRBV6-5; clone size: .; J gene: TRBJ2-2; D gene: TRBD1; CDR3 DNA: TGTGCCAGCAGCACTTCCCGACAGGGGGCCGGGGAGCTGTTTTTT; CDR3 protein: CASSTSRQGAGELFF
V gene: TRBV28; clone size: .; J gene: TRBJ2-7; D gene: .; CDR3 DNA: TGTGCCAGCAGACGACTCGGACAGAGCTCCTACGAGCAGTACTTC; CDR3 protein: CASRRLGQSSYEQYF
V gene: TRBV9; clone size: .; J gene: TRBJ2-1; D gene: .; CDR3 DNA: TGTGCCAGCAGCGTAGGGCAGGGGAACAACAATGAGCAGTTCTTC; CDR3 protein: CASSVGQGNNNEQFF
V gene: TRBV19; clone size: .; J gene: TRBJ2-7; D gene: .; CDR3 DNA: TGTGCCAGTAGCCTGACGGCTGACTTTAGGGAGCAGTACTTC; CDR3 protein: CASSLTADFREQYF
V gene: TRBV11-2; clone size: .; J gene: TRBJ2-5; D gene: .; CDR3 DNA: TGTGCCAGCAGCTTAGATCTTAGAGAGACCCAGTACTTC; CDR3 protein: CASSLDLRETQYF
V gene: TRBV6-5; clone size: .; J gene: TRBJ2-2; D gene: TRBD2; CDR3 DNA: TGTGCCAGCAGTTACTCCCCCGGGAGGGGAATCGGGGAGCTGTTTTTT; CDR3 protein: CASSYSPGRGIGELFF
V gene: TRBV5-1; clone size: .; J gene: TRBJ1-1; D gene: TRBD1; CDR3 DNA: TGCGCCAGCAGATTGACAGGGTCGGACACTGAAGCTTTCTTT; CDR3 protein: CASRLTGSDTEAFF
V gene: TRBV5-4; clone size: .; J gene: TRBJ2-3; D gene: .; CDR3 DNA: TGTGCCAGCAGCTTGGACCTCGACCGGAGCGCAGATACGCAGTATTTT; CDR3 protein: CASSLDLDRSADTQYF
V gene: TRBV27; clone size: .; J gene: TRBJ2-2; D gene: .; CDR3 DNA: TGTGCCAGCAGTTTTCTGGTTCCAGCGGCGAACACCGGGGAGCTGTTTTTT; CDR3 protein: CASSFLVPAANTGELFF
V gene: TRBV4-3; clone size: .; J gene: TRBJ2-2; D gene: TRBD2; CDR3 DNA: TGCGCCAGCAGCCCTAAACTAGCGGGGTACGCGAACACCGGGGAGCTGTTTTTT; CDR3 protein: CASSPKLAGYANTGELFF
V gene: TRBV7-9; clone size: .; J gene: TRBJ2-7; D gene: .; CDR3 DNA: TGTGCCAGCACCCAGGGTAGTCGGGAGCAGTACTTC; CDR3 protein: CASTQGSREQYF
V gene: TRBV5-1; clone size: .; J gene: TRBJ2-2; D gene: TRBD1; CDR3 DNA: TGCGCCAGCAGCATCCGGACAGGGGGAAGCACCGGGGAGCTGTTTTTT; CDR3 protein: CASSIRTGGSTGELFF
V gene: TRBV7-2; clone size: .; J gene: TRBJ2-7; D gene: TRBD2; CDR3 DNA: TGTGCCAGCAGCGTGGGACTAGCGGGATTCGAGCAGTACTTC; CDR3 protein: CASSVGLAGFEQYF
V gene: TRBV7-9; clone size: .; J gene: TRBJ1-6; D gene: .; CDR3 DNA: TGTGCCAGCAGCTTAGATCAGGGTTTGTCACCCCTCCACTTT; CDR3 protein: CASSLDQGLSPLHF
V gene: TRBV9; clone size: .; J gene: TRBJ2-1; D gene: TRBD1; CDR3 DNA: TGTGCCAGCAGCGTAGTGGGGACAGCCCTCAATGAGCAGTTCTTC; CDR3 protein: CASSVVGTALNEQFF
V gene: TRBV5-1; clone size: .; J gene: TRBJ2-1; D gene: TRBD2; CDR3 DNA: TGCGCCAGCAACCCTCGGACTAGCGCCATAAACAATGAGCAGTTCTTC; CDR3 protein: CASNPRTSAINNEQFF
V gene: TRBV11-2; clone size: .; J gene: TRBJ2-3; D gene: TRBD2; CDR3 DNA: TGTGCCACCATTAGCGGGAGGCCCGGAGATACGCAGTATTTT; CDR3 protein: CATISGRPGDTQYF